The T cell receptor beta chain under discussion was sequenced for a study of human T cells and chemical hapten exposure. This clonotype was detected a few times. The antigen remains unidentified. Study results and caveats: TCRs whose frequency exceeded 1 in 1000 remained the same following DPC sensitization.

V was trimmed by 0 bases and J by 4 bases, leaving 9 bases between them. The CDR3 loop spans 14 amino acids. The germline V gene encodes CDR1 LGHNA and CDR2 YSLEER. The library labeled individual cDNA molecules by adding unique molecular identifiers to them. TCRdb redid the calling of the RACE reads with MiXCR, one entry per CDR3 protein. The data hold some 330,000 distinct CDR3 sequences, with over 5% observed a single time. Time point meaning: pre-sensitization, week 0. Specified treatment: therapeutic diphenylcyclopropenone sensitization with weekly scalp DPC. The sequence came from a woman younger than 35 with alopecia areata. Some clones in this sample may be carry-over from other donors' samples. The chain is built from TRBV4-3 and TRBJ1-2; the D is unclear. The sequences come from whole blood, collected in connection with sensitization to the hapten diphenylcyclopropenone (DPC). The CDR3: CASSQDTGSYGYTF. CDR3 in DNA: TGCGCCAGCAGCCAAGATACGGGGTCCTATGGCTACACCTTC.